This T cell receptor (beta chain) was identified during a study of T cell responses to AZD1222 COVID-19 vaccine (dated by TCRdb to the early 2020s). For context, the study as a whole: TCR sequencing covered about 230 trial participants: roughly 200 given two doses of AZD1222 and 26 given two doses of MenACWY control vaccine. Trial participants were enrolled into age subgroups of 18-55, 56-69 and 70-plus years, which contained about 150, 27 and 61 TCR-sequenced participants, respectively. Study-wide findings and limitations: Conclusions about previously exposed vaccinees are limited because only six or seven AZD1222 recipients were SARS-CoV-2 seropositive at baseline. A significant rise in spike-specific TCR breadth and depth was observed after two AZD1222 doses relative to day 0 and relative to MenACWY recipients. Reportedly, close to half of the unique spike-specific TCRs recognized epitopes lying outside the regions that are mutated in the B.1.351 and B.1.1.7 variants. Because no day 14 peak-response samples were available, the repertoires could be characterized only after the peak T cell response. CD4 TCRs associated with the vaccine covered the entire spike protein, and the dominant responses were in regions 160-218 and 743-854. Participants were mostly white British and included more females than males, and it was suggested by the authors that clonal diversity may have been underestimated. In the small 56-69-year group, the increase in depth fell short of significance, most likely because of low power.

The CDR3 has 16 amino acids, counting the end cysteine and phenylalanine. The kept DNA is CDR3 alone, 48 bases in frame from the first base. V lost 5 bases and J lost 3 bases; the stretch between them is 19 bases long. Based on the germline V gene, the CDR1 and CDR2 sequences are MGHRA and YSYEKL. As to this clone: Its antigen is still unknown. Per-base qualities were not stored, and no clone one base away is much larger.

Taken with the paper, the label for time point translates to: about 28 days (+/-7) after the second vaccine dose. Because spike-specific TCR depth and breadth did not differ between the two schedules, AZD1222 recipients who got a second dose at roughly 4 weeks were pooled with those who got a second dose at roughly 12 weeks. Vaccinee samples were obtained from the UK trials COV001 and COV002, which included a single-blind randomized controlled phase 2/3 trial of AZD1222 (ChAdOx1 nCoV-19) in healthy adults. For TCRbeta chain sequencing, PBMC samples from trial participants were taken at day 0 and at day 28 after the second dose. The CDR3 regions of human TCRbeta chains were analyzed by immunosequencing. Per the authors' processing: Repertoire TCRs were matched against a reference library of SARS-CoV-2-specific TCRs generated with the MIRA antigen-specificity platform. Breadth meant the fraction of unique TCRs that were SARS-CoV-2-associated, whereas depth meant the fraction of total T cells that were SARS-CoV-2-associated. Using the MIRA data, every spike-specific TCR was mapped to the spike region that the TCR reacted to and assigned to either a CD4 or a CD8 class. Log10-transformed breadth and depth values were compared by one-way ANOVA with Sidak's multiple comparisons tests. The table comes from immuneACCESS by way of TCRdb, which keeps in-frame sequences with V and J called. Part of the clones is missing from these tables; in studies checked, under half for an unresolved V gene and the rest for unknown reasons. V and J calls and clone size are given by that table; D and trimming were obtained from the DNA. This sample is represented by tens of thousands of clones; less than 95% of them were singletons. The leading ten clones occupy about 5% of the sample.

The V and J genes are TRBV4-1 and TRBJ1-2, with no confidently assigned D gene. The receptor comes from an adult who received the AZD1222 COVID-19 vaccine. The source was peripheral blood, collected 28 days after the second AZD1222 dose. The sequence in DNA is TGCGCCAGCAGCTTGACGTCCGACACCTCGGACTATGGCTACACCTTC. Its translation reads: CASSLTSDTSDYGYTF.